These 14 T cell receptor beta chains came from one sample sequenced in a study of T cell repertoires in cytomegalovirus infection. TCRdb passed the reads through MiXCR, listing each CDR3 protein once. The table includes a few hundred thousand distinct CDR3 sequences, 20% to 30% detected once. No antigen is known for these receptors. Material: cultured PBMCs, obtained from culture after CMV antigen stimulation. These receptors were taken from a human donor in good health (CMV status not recorded). Some clones in this sample may be carry-over from other donors' samples.

This clonotype was picked up a small number of times. In DNA, the CDR3 is TGTGCCAGTAGGCCCAGGGGCGGAGAAGAGACCCAGTACTTC. It is translated as CASRPRGGEETQYF. The chain has TRBV19 and TRBJ2-5; the D gene is possibly TRBD1 (6 bases). Germline V gene sequence: CDR1 LNHDA, CDR2 SQIVND (reference sequence). V lost 6 bases, J lost 3 bases, and 14 bases lay in between. The CDR3 covers 14 residues.

The gene calls are TRBV18 and TRBJ2-3, with TRBD1 identical over 8 bases. CDR3 size: 16 residues. V trimming: 3 bases; J trimming: 2 bases; junction bases outside the gene matches: 7. CDR1 is KGHSH, CDR2 LQKENI, per germline. DNA of the CDR3: TGTGCCAGCTCACCTCTAGGACAGGGCGTCACAGATACGCAGTATTTT. Amino acids: CASSPLGQGVTDTQYF.

The genes are TRBV20-1 and TRBJ1-2; D uncertain. The CDR3 covers 14 residues. Germline V gene sequence: CDR1 DFQATT, CDR2 SNEGSKA (reference sequence). Trimming took 3 bases from V and 3 from J, leaving 14 bases between them. DNA of the CDR3: TGCAGTGCTAGTCGGGCCCACTCGGACTATGGCTACACCTTC. It translates to CSASRAHSDYGYTF.

This clonotype came up a few times. The J gene is TRBJ1-5, the V gene TRBV18; D uncertain. Germline V gives CDR1 KGHSH, CDR2 LQKENI. The CDR3 is 13 amino acids. The V gene lost 3 bases and the J gene lost 10 bases, with 13 bases spanning the gap. Here the CDR3 DNA reads TGTGCCAGCTCACCCCAAACAGAGGGTCCCCAGCATTTT. It is translated as CASSPQTEGPQHF.

This clonotype has ten or more counts. The chain couples TRBV7-2 to TRBJ2-7, with D tentatively TRBD1 (6 bases). CDR3 length equals 16 residues. Trimming pared 6 bases from V and 4 bases from J, leaving 22 bases between. Germline V gives CDR1 SGHTA, CDR2 FQGNSA. CDR3 region: CASRTTQGPGEYEQYF. The CDR3 DNA reads TGTGCCAGCAGGACCACACAGGGTCCTGGTGAATACGAGCAGTACTTC. Full variable domain (outside the CDR3, taken from reference TRBV7-2 and TRBJ2-7): GAGVSQSPSNKVTEKGKDVELRCDPISGHTALYWYRQSLGQGLEFLIYFQGNSAPDKSGLPSDRFSAERTGGSVSTLTIQRTQQEDSAVYLCASRTTQGPGEYEQYFGPGTRLTVT.

The chain is built from TRBV4-1 and TRBJ2-7; unclear D gene. This CDR3 comprises 14 residues. Trimming took 1 base from V and 4 from J, leaving 11 bases between them. Per the germline V gene, CDR1 is MGHRA and CDR2 is YSYEKL. DNA of the CDR3: TGCGCCAGCAGCCAAGGTTTTGGGGTTTACGAGCAGTACGTC. Translated: CASSQGFGVYEQYV.

The V and J genes are TRBV3-1 and TRBJ2-7; D not certain. Trimming pared 4 bases from V and 2 bases from J, leaving 18 bases between. Germline-derived CDR1 and CDR2 are LGHDT and YNNKEL (reference sequence). CDR3 length equals 16 residues. CDR3 residues: CASSLASGRTTYEQYF. In nucleotides, the CDR3 is TGTGCCAGCAGCCTAGCTAGTGGGCGAACCACCTACGAGCAGTACTTC.

The V call is TRBV4-1, the J call TRBJ1-1; 7 bases map to TRBD1. Germline assignment: CDR1 MGHRA and CDR2 YSYEKL. There are 15 residues in the CDR3. Trimming removed 4 bases from V and 0 bases from J; junction bases left unmatched: 5. The CDR3 protein is CASSPRDSLNTEAFF. CDR3 sequence (DNA): TGCGCCAGCAGCCCTCGGGACAGTCTGAACACTGAAGCTTTCTTT.

The V call is TRBV20-1, the J call TRBJ1-6; D may be TRBD1 (5 bases). V lost 3 bases, J lost 0 bases, and 9 bases lay in between. The V gene's germline CDR1 is DFQATT and CDR2 SNEGSKA (reference sequence). This CDR3 spans 15 amino acids. The CDR3 loop reads CSASMGGSYNSPLHF. In DNA form, the CDR3 reads TGCAGTGCTAGTATGGGGGGCTCCTATAATTCACCCCTCCACTTT.

This clonotype was found a few times. This sequence joins TRBV12-3 or TRBV12-4 and TRBJ2-3, with 10 bases fitting TRBD2. V shed 2 bases and J 0 bases; nucleotides not matched to a gene: 8. The CDR3 runs to 18 residues. In DNA form, the CDR3 reads TGTGCCAGCAGTTTAACTACTAGCGGGATTCCTAGCACAGATACGCAGTATTTT. Translating it yields CASSLTTSGIPSTDTQYF.

This clonotype was observed many times. This chain's CDR3 is CASSHRVETQYF. CDR3 nucleotides: TGTGCCAGCAGCCATCGAGTAGAGACCCAGTACTTC. This chain links TRBV7-2 with TRBJ2-5; no firm D call. The V gene lost 5 bases and the J gene lost 4 bases, with 8 bases spanning the gap. CDR3 size: 12 residues. CDR1 and CDR2 (germline): SGHTA, FQGNSA. Looking up the rest from reference TRBV7-2 and TRBJ2-5 gives the full variable domain: GAGVSQSPSNKVTEKGKDVELRCDPISGHTALYWYRQSLGQGLEFLIYFQGNSAPDKSGLPSDRFSAERTGGSVSTLTIQRTQQEDSAVYLCASSHRVETQYFGPGTRLLVL.

This clonotype was seen only a few times. The chain's CDR3 is CASSLPPRNEQFF. The CDR3 DNA reads as TGTGCCAGCAGCCTACCCCCGAGGAATGAGCAGTTCTTC. The rearrangement joins TRBV7-2 to TRBJ2-1; D ambiguous. V lost 5 bases and J 7 bases, leaving 12 bases between the germline ends. From germline, CDR1 is SGHTA and CDR2 FQGNSA. This CDR3 has 13 residues.

This clonotype appeared many times. The chain is built from TRBV9 and TRBJ2-1, with 10 bases aligning to TRBD2. Losses at the gene ends were 1 base for V and 6 bases for J; bases not matched to a gene: 4. Germline-derived CDR1 and CDR2 are SGDLS and YYNGEE. The CDR3 is 15 amino acids. In DNA form, the CDR3 reads TGTGCCAGCAGCGTAACTAGCGGGACCCTCAATGAGCAGTTCTTC. Its translation is CASSVTSGTLNEQFF. The variable domain in full, completed from reference TRBV9 and TRBJ2-1, reads DSGVTQTPKHLITATGQRVTLRCSPRSGDLSVYWYQQSLDQGLQFLIQYYNGEERAKGNILERFSAQQFPDLHSELNLSSLELGDSALYFCASSVTSGTLNEQFFGPGTRLTVL.

Ten or more counts support this clonotype. The genes are TRBV7-8 and TRBJ1-1; TRBD1 matches at 8 bases. CDR3 length equals 15 residues. Germline loops: CDR1 SGHVS, CDR2 FQNEAQ. V lost 5 bases, J lost 4 bases, and 9 bases stayed unmatched. CDR3 region: CASSRYRGTGTEAFF. CDR3 nucleotide sequence: TGTGCCAGCAGCCGATACAGGGGGACGGGCACTGAAGCTTTCTTT.